The 21 T cell receptor beta chains below come from one sample, sequenced in a study of blood T cells in healthy people across ages. Then a second PCR, running about 7 to 11 cycles, was carried out with a sample-barcoded 5' primer and a J-beta primer mix. Each CDR3 protein gets one entry after TCRdb re-called the 5' RACE reads with MiXCR. The sample holds some 850,000 distinct CDR3 sequences, under 30% seen once. This sample also appeared in a second study, on T cells of mothers and their children.

Sequencing used blood. These TCRs come from a boy under 18 in good health.

The CDR3 DNA is TGTGCCAGCAGTTGGACAGTAGGCTCCTACGAGCAGTACTTC. It encodes CASSWTVGSYEQYF. The rearrangement joins TRBV12-3 or TRBV12-4 to TRBJ2-7, with D possibly being TRBD1 (6 bases). The V end was cut by 4 bases, the J end by 0 bases, with 10 bases between. The CDR3 has 14 amino acids.

This chain joins TRBV6-1 and TRBJ2-5; 8 bases match TRBD2. The CDR3 consists of 13 residues. Germline V gene data show CDR1 as MNHNS and CDR2 as SASEGT. V dropped 8 bases and J dropped 2; count of bases not matched to a gene: 4. The CDR3 loop is CASPGLGQETQYF. The CDR3 DNA reads as TGTGCCAGCCCGGGACTAGGGCAAGAGACCCAGTACTTC.

The chain has TRBV20-1 and TRBJ2-5, with D possibly TRBD2 on 6 matching bases. V gave up 6 bases and J gave up 5 bases, with 16 bases separating them. Germline lookup yields CDR1 DFQATT and CDR2 SNEGSKA (reference sequence). This CDR3 region has 13 residues. The CDR3 DNA reads as TGCAGTGCCCCCCCCGGGGGAGGTGAGACCCAGTACTTC. As protein: CSAPPGGGETQYF.

This chain joins TRBV5-1 and TRBJ2-5; D might be TRBD1 or TRBD2, each matching 5 bases. Germline CDR1 SGHRS, CDR2 YFSETQ. Trimming removed 0 bases from V and 1 base from J, with 10 bases in between. This CDR3 spans 15 amino acids. CDR3 residues: CASSLEVGPQETQYF. Here the CDR3 DNA reads TGCGCCAGCAGCTTGGAGGTGGGACCCCAAGAGACCCAGTACTTC.

Of note for this clonotype: A junction end diverges from the germline sequence, so it may reflect a read error. This sequence joins TRBV20-1 and TRBJ2-3; TRBD2 aligns across 7 bases. From germline, CDR1 is DFQATT and CDR2 SNEGSKA (reference sequence). The CDR3 contains 16 residues. The CDR3 nucleotides read TGCAGTGCTAGAGAGCCTAGCGGTATTCCCACAGACACGCAGTATTTT. Translated, it gives CSAREPSGIPTDTQYF.

This clonotype was seen a few times. V usage is TRBV7-3 and J usage is TRBJ2-1; D is perhaps TRBD2 (5 bases). Germline CDR1 SGHTA, CDR2 FQGTGA. V lost 2 bases and J lost 7, with 9 bases in between. The CDR3 has 13 amino acids. The CDR3 sequence: CASSLFRGNEQFF. In DNA, the CDR3 is TGTGCCAGCAGCTTATTCCGGGGTAATGAGCAGTTCTTC.

This clonotype has a handful of counts. The V call is TRBV12-3 or TRBV12-4, the J call TRBJ1-3, with 10 bases matching TRBD1. The CDR3 has 14 residues. Trimming took 6 bases from V and 4 from J; bases not matched to a gene: 3. The CDR3 spells CASRPGQGGNTIYF. CDR3 nucleotide sequence: TGTGCCAGCAGACCGGGACAGGGGGGAAACACCATATATTTT.

This clonotype was seen only a few times. The chain recombines TRBV27 with TRBJ1-3; D ambiguous. The length of the CDR3 is 15 residues. Per the germline V gene, CDR1 is MNHEY and CDR2 is SMNVEV (reference sequence). Trimming took off 6 bases at V and 0 bases at J, with 12 bases between the two ends. As DNA, the CDR3 is TGTGCCAGCAGCCAGGTCTACTTCTCTGGAAACACCATATATTTT. Translated, it gives CASSQVYFSGNTIYF.

This clonotype was counted only a few times. The junction does not match germline at one end; this may be a read error. The rearrangement links TRBV7-6 to TRBJ2-1; D remains ambiguous. The CDR3 sequence is 11 residues long. Germline CDR1 SGHVS, CDR2 FNYEAQ. The CDR3 spells CASSLVNEQSF. The CDR3 DNA reads as TGTGCCAGCAGCTTAGTCAATGAGCAGTCCTTC.

This clonotype was observed a few times. J is TRBJ2-3 and V is TRBV3-1; no reliable D call. V was pared by 0 bases and J by 0 bases, with 10 bases between. Germline-derived CDR1 and CDR2 are LGHDT and YNNKEL (reference sequence). The CDR3 has 16 residues. In DNA, the CDR3 is TGTGCCAGCAGCCAAGATGGTCGGGCTAGCACAGATACGCAGTATTTT. Protein product: CASSQDGRASTDTQYF.

There are a few counts of this clonotype. V and J are TRBV28 and TRBJ1-5, with 7 bases aligning to TRBD1. Germline V CDR1 and CDR2: MDHEN, SYDVKM. The CDR3 runs to 15 residues. J was trimmed by 10 bases and V by 6 bases; bases with no gene match: 15. CDR3: CASSSRDSFMGPQHF. CDR3 nucleotides: TGTGCCAGCAGCTCCAGGGACAGTTTCATGGGACCCCAGCATTTT.

The rearrangement uses TRBV7-2 and TRBJ2-1; D perhaps matches TRBD2 (6 bases). The CDR3 totals 17 residues. Germline CDR1 reads SGHTA; CDR2 reads FQGNSA. V gave up 1 base and J gave up 1 base, with 14 bases separating them. The CDR3 is CASSLDLVAASYNEQFF. The CDR3 coding sequence is TGTGCCAGCAGCTTAGACCTCGTAGCGGCGTCCTACAATGAGCAGTTCTTC.

This clonotype has more than one count but fewer than ten. This sequence joins TRBV7-3 and TRBJ2-3; tentative D call: TRBD2 (7 bases). The germline V and J ends were trimmed by 1 base and 4 bases, with 9 bases remaining between them. The germline V gene has CDR1 SGHTA and CDR2 FQGTGA. The CDR3 has 14 residues. Here the CDR3 reads CASSLMGGPDTQYF. In DNA form, the CDR3 reads TGTGCCAGCAGCTTAATGGGGGGGCCAGATACGCAGTATTTT.

V gene TRBV5-4 combines with J gene TRBJ1-1; D is perhaps TRBD1 (5 bases). Trimming removed 4 bases at V and 4 bases at J, with 14 bases between. The CDR3 has 14 amino acids. Per germline, CDR1 SGHNT and CDR2 YYREEE (reference sequence). The CDR3 sequence: CASSDVQGITEAFF. CDR3 bases: TGTGCCAGCAGCGACGTCCAGGGCATCACTGAAGCTTTCTTT.

The CDR3 loop is CASSDRASDRAEAFF. CDR3 coding DNA: TGTGCCAGCAGTGACCGGGCCTCTGACCGCGCCGAAGCTTTCTTT. This chain joins TRBV25-1 and TRBJ1-1; D uncertain. The CDR3 length is 15 residues. Germline CDR1 MGHDK, CDR2 SYGVNS. Trimming took 3 bases from V and 8 from J, leaving 19 bases between them. Complete variable domain (other parts from reference TRBV25-1 and TRBJ1-1): EADIYQTPRYLVIGTGKKITLECSQTMGHDKMYWYQQDPGMELHLIHYSYGVNSTEKGDLSSESTVSRIRTEHFPLTLESARPSHTSQYLCASSDRASDRAEAFFGQGTRLTVV.

The sample holds a few counts of this clonotype. This chain links TRBV5-1 with TRBJ2-7; no reliable D call. The CDR3 loop spans 14 amino acids. Trimming took off 2 bases at V and 2 bases at J, with 11 bases between the two ends. Germline values: CDR1 SGHRS, CDR2 YFSETQ. This CDR3 is CASSFQEPTYEQYF. In nucleotides, the CDR3 is TGCGCCAGCAGCTTCCAGGAGCCGACCTACGAGCAGTACTTC.

Concerning this clonotype: At one end the junction does not follow the germline gene, possibly because of a read error. The V and J genes are TRBV4-1 and TRBJ1-5; D is undetermined. The CDR3 is 16 amino acids. The V gene's germline CDR1 is MGHRA and CDR2 YSYEKL. CDR3 residues: CASSQARVLGLRPQHF. CDR3 DNA sequence: TGCGCCAGTAGCCAAGCTAGGGTCTTGGGGTTGAGGCCCCAGCATTTT.

The chain is built from TRBV29-1 and TRBJ2-3; weak D call: TRBD2 (6 bases). Trimming cost V 4 bases and J 2 bases, with 13 bases left between them. Germline V gene lookup returns CDR1 SQVTM and CDR2 ANQGSEA. The CDR3 extends over 14 amino acids. The CDR3 nucleotides are TGCAGCGTTGCCCTGGGGGAGGTCACAGATACGCAGTATTTT. Translating it yields CSVALGEVTDTQYF.

The chain recombines TRBV7-9 with TRBJ1-1; TRBD1 matches at 7 bases. V gave up 4 bases and J gave up 4 bases; unmatched junction bases: 6. Per germline, CDR1 SEHNR and CDR2 FQNEAQ (reference sequence). This CDR3 has 14 amino acids. The CDR3 DNA reads TGTGCCAGCAGCTCTTCACCAGGGGGCACTGAAGCTTTCTTT. Protein product: CASSSSPGGTEAFF.

This clonotype has just a few counts. The CDR3 loop is CASSKTGGVSGNTIYF. The DNA of the CDR3 is TGTGCCAGCAGCAAAACAGGGGGAGTCTCTGGAAACACCATATATTTT. The chain joins TRBV9 to TRBJ1-3; 8 nucleotides align to TRBD1. The CDR3 consists of 16 residues. Per the germline V gene, CDR1 is SGDLS and CDR2 is YYNGEE. With V trimmed by 4 bases and J by 0 bases, 6 bases remained unmatched.

The chain couples TRBV21-1 to TRBJ1-1. TRBV21-1 is flagged as a pseudogene. The CDR3 is 11 residues long. CDR3 region: CASSKAGGAFF. The CDR3 bases are TGTGCCAGCAGCAAAGCGGGAGGAGCTTTCTTT.